The rows below give T cell receptor beta chains drawn from one sample of a study of blood T cells in healthy people across ages. MiXCR, run by TCRdb on the 5' RACE reads, gives a single entry per CDR3 protein. This sample has around 780,000 distinct CDR3 sequences, with about 61% found just once. Sample: blood. The receptors shown here come from a man aged 35 to 55 in good health. Each CDR3 is given with its conserved first and last residue. Each record gives: clone size, D gene, J gene, V gene, CDR3 DNA, CDR3 protein. The D gene is left open where the match is weak. Some rows mark clone size as missing; the rest say once, few, many or name a class of expanded clone.

>-|-|TRBJ2-1|TRBV14
TGTGCCAGCAGCGACAGGCAATACAATGAGCAGTTCTTC
CASSDRQYNEQFF
>-|-|TRBJ2-1|TRBV5-1
TGCGCCAGCAGCTCAGGTCCGGGGGAAGGAGATGAGCAGTTCTTC
CASSSGPGEGDEQFF
>-|-|TRBJ1-5|TRBV20-1
TGCAGTGCTAGAGATGTAGAAATCGGCAATCAGCCCCAGCATTTT
CSARDVEIGNQPQHF
>-|TRBD1|TRBJ2-1|TRBV5-6
TGTGCCAGCAGCTTGATGACAGGGGGGGAGTTCTTC
CASSLMTGGEFF
>-|TRBD1|TRBJ2-4|TRBV3-1
TGTGCCAGCAGCCAAAGAAGGACAGGGGTGGGGATAGACATTCAGTACTTC
CASSQRRTGVGIDIQYF
>few|TRBD2|TRBJ2-1|TRBV5-1
TGCGCCAGCAGCTTTTCCCCCCCGGGGGGGGTGTACAATGAGCAGTTCTTC
CASSFSPPGGVYNEQFF
>-|TRBD1|TRBJ1-5|TRBV9
TGTGCCAGCAGCAGGACAGGACAAAATCAGCCCCAGCATTTT
CASSRTGQNQPQHF
>-|-|TRBJ1-1|TRBV5-5
TGTGCCAGCAGCCCCCAGGACAGCGCTTGGAACACTGAAGCTTTCTTT
CASSPQDSAWNTEAFF
>once|-|TRBJ2-7|TRBV7-3
TGTGCCAGCAGCTTAGTCTCAGGGGCTTCGAGCAATGAGCAGTACTTC
CASSLVSGASSNEQYF
>-|-|TRBJ2-3|TRBV7-9
TGTGCCAGCAGTCGGAGCGCGGATACGCAGTATTTT
CASSRSADTQYF
>few|TRBD2|TRBJ2-1|TRBV12-3/TRBV12-4
TGTGCCAGCAGTACAAGTTTTTCGACTAGCGGGAGTAGCTCCTACAATGAGCAGTTCTTC
CASSTSFSTSGSSSYNEQFF
>-|-|TRBJ2-7|TRBV29-1
-
CSVTQGRGSPLHFGNGTQYF
>-|TRBD2|TRBJ2-5|TRBV12-3/TRBV12-4
TGTGCCAGCAGCTTCGAATTATCTAGCGGGCAACAAGAGACCCAGTACTTC
CASSFELSSGQQETQYF
>-|-|TRBJ2-3|TRBV15
TGTGCCACCAGCAGAGATAGTATCCGTACAGATACGCAGTATTTT
CATSRDSIRTDTQYF
>-|-|TRBJ1-2|TRBV7-2
TGTGCCAGCACTCTCAGGCGTGGTGGCTACACCTTC
CASTLRRGGYTF
>-|-|TRBJ2-1|TRBV28
TGTGCCAGCAGTTTACCTTATCGGACTGAAAGCTCCTACAATGAGCAGTTCTTC
CASSLPYRTESSYNEQFF
>-|-|TRBJ2-1|TRBV10-3
TGTGCCATCAGTGAGGCGAGTTTTGAGCAGTTCTTC
CAISEASFEQFF
>-|-|TRBJ1-6|TRBV12-3/TRBV12-4
TGTGCCAGCAGTTTGGGCAGAGTCGGTTCACCCCTCCACTTT
CASSLGRVGSPLHF
>-|-|TRBJ2-5|TRBV7-2
TGTGCCAGCAGCTTACTTCCCGCTAGCGCCCAAGAGACCCAGTACTTC
CASSLLPASAQETQYF
>-|TRBD2|TRBJ2-5|TRBV5-1
TGCGCCAGCAGCTACGGACTAGCGGGGTTCCAAGAGACCCAGTACTTC
CASSYGLAGFQETQYF
>few|-|TRBJ2-6|TRBV6-2/TRBV6-3
TGTGCCAGCAGTTACCTTGGTACTGGGGCCAACGTCCTGACTTTC
CASSYLGTGANVLTF
>-|TRBD2|TRBJ2-3|TRBV4-3
TGCGCCAGCAGCCAGGCTGGGAGGGCGCAGTATTTT
CASSQAGRAQYF
>-|-|TRBJ2-7|TRBV14
TGTGCCAGCAGCCAAGACCTAGTGTACTACGAGCAGTACTTC
CASSQDLVYYEQYF
>few|-|TRBJ1-2|TRBV12-3/TRBV12-4
TGTGCCAGCAGTTTAGCGGGGGGAGTCCATGGCTACACCTTC
CASSLAGGVHGYTF
>few|-|TRBJ2-7|TRBV20-1
TGCAGTGCTAGAGATGCCCACGAGCAGTACTTC
CSARDAHEQYF
>-|-|TRBJ2-1|TRBV7-3
TGTACCAGCAGCCCACAGCCCTGGACCCGCGGGAATGAGCAGTTCTTC
CTSSPQPWTRGNEQFF
>-|-|TRBJ2-5|TRBV6-2/TRBV6-3
TGTGCCAGCAGTTTCCAGATTAGACGGGAGACCCAGTACTTC
CASSFQIRRETQYF
>-|-|TRBJ1-6|TRBV12-3/TRBV12-4
TGTGCCAGCAGTATGAGGGGTGATAATTCACCCCTCCACTTT
CASSMRGDNSPLHF
>-|-|TRBJ2-5|TRBV20-1
TGCAGTGCTAGTTTTTTCCTAATCCAAGAGACCCAGTACTTC
CSASFFLIQETQYF
>-|TRBD2|TRBJ2-5|TRBV24-1
TGTGCCACCAGTGGTTCCGGGACTAGCGGTCAAGAGACCCAGTACTTC
CATSGSGTSGQETQYF
>-|-|TRBJ2-3|TRBV27
TGTGCCAGCAGCCGTACGGGGGTGACTTCCACAGATACGCAGTATTTT
CASSRTGVTSTDTQYF
>-|-|TRBJ2-2|TRBV3-1
TGTGCCAGCAGCCAGCGCCTAGCGAGCACCGGGGAGCTGTTTTTT
CASSQRLASTGELFF
>-|TRBD2|TRBJ2-3|TRBV5-5
TGTGCCAGCAGCACGACTAGCGCTAGCACAGATACGCAGTATTTT
CASSTTSASTDTQYF
>few|TRBD1|TRBJ1-1|TRBV7-6
TGTGCCAGCAGTCAAGACAGGGCCAACACTGAAGCTTTCTTT
CASSQDRANTEAFF
>once|TRBD1|TRBJ1-1|TRBV7-9
TGTGCCAGCAGCTTTACAGACAGGGACGCTTTCTTT
CASSFTDRDAFF
>-|-|TRBJ2-7|TRBV7-8
TGTGCCAGCAGCCAATCCGACGTCTCCTACGAGCAGTACTTC
CASSQSDVSYEQYF
>-|-|TRBJ1-2|TRBV30
TGTGCCTGTTCAATCGGCTCCGGGACAGGCTACACCTTC
CACSIGSGTGYTF
>-|-|TRBJ2-6|TRBV6-1
TGTGCCAGCAGTGGGTACACCTCTGGGGCCAACGTCCTGACTTTC
CASSGYTSGANVLTF
>few|TRBD2|TRBJ2-3|TRBV5-1
TGCGCCAGCAGCTTAGTAGCGGGGGCCCTCACAGATACGCAGTATTTT
CASSLVAGALTDTQYF
>few|-|TRBJ2-3|TRBV20-1
TGCAGTGCTAGAGAAATGGAGGGAGTAGATACGCAGTATTTT
CSAREMEGVDTQYF
>-|-|TRBJ2-7|TRBV12-3/TRBV12-4
TGTGCCAGCAGTTTAGGGAACGGACGGGACGGGGAGCAGTACTTC
CASSLGNGRDGEQYF
>once|TRBD1|TRBJ2-2|TRBV7-2
TGTGCCAGCAGCCCCCGGACAGGGCCCACCGGGGAGCTGTTTTTT
CASSPRTGPTGELFF
>few|TRBD2|TRBJ2-7|TRBV29-1
TGCAGCGTTGAGACTAGCGAAACCCTCTACGAGCAGTACTTC
CSVETSETLYEQYF
>few|-|TRBJ2-1|TRBV4-3
TGCGCCAGCAGCCAAGAAGTCGGACTATACAATGAGCAGTTCTTC
CASSQEVGLYNEQFF
>-|-|TRBJ2-1|TRBV20-1
TGCAGTGCTACTTCTGTCCGGAACAATGAGCAGTTCTTC
CSATSVRNNEQFF
>-|-|TRBJ2-7|TRBV6-5
TGTGCCAGCAGTTACTTTGGACAGCCAAACAATGAGCAGTACTTC
CASSYFGQPNNEQYF
>-|-|TRBJ2-1|TRBV3-1
TGTGCCAGCAGCCCGAGGACAGCAAATACCTACAATGAGCAGTTCTTC
CASSPRTANTYNEQFF
>few|-|TRBJ2-7|TRBV9
TGTGCCAGCAGCCCGCGGACTCTGGGGATCTACGAGCAGTACTTC
CASSPRTLGIYEQYF
>few|-|TRBJ1-2|TRBV5-1
TGCGCCAGCAGCTTGGACCATGCGGAGGATTATGGCTACACCTTC
CASSLDHAEDYGYTF
>once|-|TRBJ2-1|TRBV6-1
TGTGCCAGCATACAGGGAGAGGGGAGCTCCTACAATGAGCAGTTCTTC
CASIQGEGSSYNEQFF
>-|TRBD1|TRBJ1-1|TRBV20-1
TGCAGTGCTCCGACAGGGATGAACACTGAAGCTTTCTTT
CSAPTGMNTEAFF
>-|TRBD1|TRBJ1-2|TRBV7-9
TGTGCCAGCAGCTCACCGGGACAGTACTATGGCTACACCTTC
CASSSPGQYYGYTF
>few|-|TRBJ2-7|TRBV7-9
TGTGCCAGCAGCTTGGGGGGGCGAGCCTCCGAGCAGTACTTC
CASSLGGRASEQYF
>few|-|TRBJ2-6|TRBV6-2/TRBV6-3
TGTGCCAGCAGTTACGACGCGGTAGCCACAGGCCGTTACTCTGGGGCCAACGTCCTGACTTTC
CASSYDAVATGRYSGANVLTF
>-|TRBD2|TRBJ2-1|TRBV6-1
TGTGCCAGCAGTGAGAATAGCGGGACTGGTGAGCAGTTCTTC
CASSENSGTGEQFF
>few|-|TRBJ1-1|TRBV12-3/TRBV12-4
TGTGCCAGCACCGGGACATGGGGCACTGAGGCTTTCTTT
CASTGTWGTEAFF
>-|TRBD2|TRBJ2-1|TRBV28
TGTGCCAGCAGCTACTCTAAGGGACTAGCGGGAGGGCCCAATGAGCAGTTCTTC
CASSYSKGLAGGPNEQFF
>once|-|TRBJ1-3|TRBV7-2
TGTGCCAGCAGCTTAGAGCGTTCCCTTACCATATATTTT
CASSLERSLTIYF
>-|TRBD1|TRBJ1-2|TRBV5-1
TGCGCCAGCAGCTTGGTATTTGGACAGGGAGAAGGCTACACCTTC
CASSLVFGQGEGYTF
>few|-|TRBJ1-6|TRBV27
TGTGCCAGCAGTTGGACAAGGGCTAATTCACCCCTCCACTTT
CASSWTRANSPLHF